This T cell receptor beta chain was captured in a study of shared clonotypes between healthy human individuals. Across the study: The study used three CD4 naive, three CD4 memory, two CD8 naive and one CD8 memory plate per donor.

The naive CD8 population came from CD45RO-negative cells selected for CCR7, without terminally differentiated effector memory CD45RA+ cells. Genomic DNA from each subset was divided evenly over several immunoSEQ plates. Sequenced by immunoSEQ multiplex PCR; TCRdb stores in-frame clones only, minus some. The sample consists of roughly 600,000 clones, 95% to 98% of them appearing once. V lost 3 bases to trimming and J lost 4 bases; unmatched junction nucleotides: 6. Germline V gene sequence: CDR1 GTSNPN, CDR2 SVGIG (reference sequence). The CDR3 has 14 amino acids. This TCR derives from a man under 40 in good health. The sequencing sample was made of naive CD8+ T cells sorted from blood. The chain employs TRBV30 and TRBJ1-1, with 9 bases lining up with TRBD1. The CDR3 here is CAWRLQGAFTEAFF. The CDR3 bases are TGTGCCTGGAGGTTACAGGGGGCCTTCACTGAAGCTTTCTTT.